This T cell receptor beta chain is from a study of CD8+CD57+ T cells in acquired aplastic anemia. Study overall: Sorted CD4+ and CD8+ cells gave a mean 3.2 ug DNA, range 0.2 to 27.4 ug.

At least ten counts were recorded for this clonotype. The TCR beta profiling, which covered VDJ combination and CDR3 sequence, was carried out using genomic DNA as the template. TCRdb processed the reads anew with MiXCR; each CDR3 protein has one entry. This table has more than 150,000 distinct CDR3 sequences, over 40% appearing once. Before being chosen for sequencing, patients had shown CD8+CD57+ cell expansion by flow cytometry. Patients uniformly had severe acquired aplastic anemia. When blood sampling took place, the patients had received no therapy. The CDR3 contains 14 residues. CDR1 is MNHNS, CDR2 SASEGT, per germline. V lost 7 bases and J 5 bases, leaving 17 bases between the germline ends.

The chain employs TRBV6-1 and TRBJ2-5; a possible D gene is TRBD2 (6 bases). Input material: sorted CD4+, CD8+, or CD8+CD57+ T cells (not recorded which) from PBMCs. The receptor was derived from a human donor with aplastic anemia. The CDR3 is CASTPGGAGETQYF. The DNA of the CDR3 is TGTGCCAGCACCCCCGGCGGGGCGGGCGAGACCCAGTACTTC.